The clone carrying this TCR beta chain was detected ten times or more. The antigen is not known. This sample stems from a study of blood T cells in healthy people across ages. General study findings and limits: Age advanced and TCR beta diversity per million T cells fell, roughly linearly.

V was pared by 2 bases and J by 6 bases, with 14 bases between. This CDR3 comprises 14 residues. Germline V gives CDR1 MGHRA, CDR2 YSYEKL. Aged about 6 to 90, donors were systemically healthy Caucasians from Russia. A second PCR, run for about 6 to 11 cycles, used a sample-barcoded 5' primer plus a J-beta primer mix. Every molecule of cDNA carried a tag from a template-switch adaptor with 12 random nucleotides. TCRdb analysed the 5' RACE reads with MiXCR anew, one entry per CDR3 protein. The table records nearly 800,000 distinct CDR3 sequences, roughly 25% of them present only once. This sample was shared with a second study, whose subject was T cells of mothers and their children. From that second work: The M1S primer of the second PCR added sample barcodes and 2-4 random nucleotides.

Material: blood. The sequence was collected from a boy between 5 and 17 years old in good health. This chain links TRBV4-1 with TRBJ2-7; D uncertain. The CDR3 DNA is TGCGCCAGCAGCCAACGCACAGAGGTCGGCGAGCAGTACTTC. Protein sequence: CASSQRTEVGEQYF.